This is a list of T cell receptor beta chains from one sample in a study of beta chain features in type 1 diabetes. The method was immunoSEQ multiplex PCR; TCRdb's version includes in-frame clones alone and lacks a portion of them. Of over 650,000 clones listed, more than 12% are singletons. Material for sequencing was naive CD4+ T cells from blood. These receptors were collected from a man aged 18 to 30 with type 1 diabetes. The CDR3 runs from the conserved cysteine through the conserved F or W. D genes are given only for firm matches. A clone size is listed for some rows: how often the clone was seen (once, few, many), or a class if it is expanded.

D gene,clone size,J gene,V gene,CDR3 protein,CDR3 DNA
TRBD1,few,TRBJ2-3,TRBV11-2,CASSLRTGSGTDTQYF,TGTGCCAGCAGCCTAAGGACAGGCTCCGGCACAGATACGCAGTATTTT
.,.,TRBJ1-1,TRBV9,CASSVEPGASTEAFF,TGTGCCAGCAGCGTAGAGCCGGGGGCATCCACTGAAGCTTTCTTT
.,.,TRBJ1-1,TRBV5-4,CASSLRSFTEAFF,TGTGCCAGCAGCTTGAGATCTTTCACTGAAGCTTTCTTT
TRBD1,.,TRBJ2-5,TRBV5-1,CASSLAGTGQETQYF,TGCGCCAGCAGCTTGGCCGGGACAGGGCAAGAGACCCAGTACTTC
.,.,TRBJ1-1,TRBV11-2,CASSLGLGSEAFF,TGTGCCAGCAGCTTAGGGTTGGGATCTGAAGCTTTCTTT
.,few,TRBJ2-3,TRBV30,CASQQVQADTQYF,TGTGCCTCGCAACAGGTTCAAGCAGATACGCAGTATTTT
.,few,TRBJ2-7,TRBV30,CAWSLGGTYEQYF,TGTGCCTGGAGTCTTGGGGGGACCTACGAGCAGTACTTC
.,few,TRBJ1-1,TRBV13,CASSLERDTEAFF,TGTGCCAGCAGCTTAGAGAGGGACACTGAAGCTTTCTTT
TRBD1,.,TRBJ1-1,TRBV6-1,CASSEPFGQGMNTEAFF,TGTGCCAGCAGTGAACCCTTTGGACAGGGAATGAACACTGAAGCTTTCTTT
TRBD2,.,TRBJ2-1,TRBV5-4,CASSGSQSGRAHNEQFF,TGTGCCAGCAGCGGGTCCCAAAGCGGGAGGGCCCACAATGAGCAGTTCTTC
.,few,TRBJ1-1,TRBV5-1,CASSLEIRGTEAFF,TGCGCCAGCAGCTTGGAAATAAGGGGCACTGAAGCTTTCTTT
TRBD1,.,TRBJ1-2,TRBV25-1,CASSGTGVHGYTF,TGTGCCAGCAGTGGGACAGGGGTCCATGGCTACACCTTC
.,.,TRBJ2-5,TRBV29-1,CSVSTGTLQETQYF,TGCAGCGTCTCCACAGGGACCCTCCAAGAGACCCAGTACTTC
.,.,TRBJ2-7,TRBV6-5,CASSWGNEQYF,TGTGCCAGCAGTTGGGGCAACGAGCAGTACTTC
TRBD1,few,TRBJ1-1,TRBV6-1,CASRQGQNTEAFF,TGTGCCAGTAGACAGGGGCAGAACACTGAAGCTTTCTTT
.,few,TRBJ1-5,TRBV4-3,CASSQDAAVSNQPQHF,TGCGCCAGCAGCCAAGATGCGGCAGTTAGCAATCAGCCCCAGCATTTT
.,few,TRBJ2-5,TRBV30,CAWSGWNQETQYF,TGTGCCTGGAGTGGATGGAACCAAGAGACCCAGTACTTC
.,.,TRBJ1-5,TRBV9,CASSVARFPVHYSNQPQHF,TGTGCCAGCAGCGTAGCCCGTTTTCCGGTACACTATAGCAATCAGCCCCAGCATTTT
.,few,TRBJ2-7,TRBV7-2,CASSLGRTYEQYF,TGTGCCAGCAGCTTAGGCAGGACCTACGAGCAGTACTTC
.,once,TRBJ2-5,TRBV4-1,CASSQPRAEETQYF,TGCGCCAGCAGCCAACCCAGGGCGGAAGAGACCCAGTACTTC
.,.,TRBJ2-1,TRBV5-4,CASTFGGVSYNEQFF,TGTGCCAGCACCTTTGGTGGGGTCTCATACAATGAGCAGTTCTTC
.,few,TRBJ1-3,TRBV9,CASSADRSSGNTIYF,TGTGCCAGCAGCGCTGACAGGAGCTCTGGAAACACCATATATTTT
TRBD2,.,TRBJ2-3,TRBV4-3,CASSQVLSGGPDTQYF,TGCGCCAGCAGCCAAGTTCTTAGCGGGGGGCCAGATACGCAGTATTTT
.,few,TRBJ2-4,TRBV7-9,CASSLDQNIQYF,TGTGCCAGCAGCTTAGACCAAAACATTCAGTACTTC
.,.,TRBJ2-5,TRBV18,CASSSDLQETQYF,TGTGCCAGCTCATCCGACCTCCAAGAGACCCAGTACTTC
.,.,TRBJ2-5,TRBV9,CASSVGSGQETQYF,TGTGCCAGCAGCGTAGGGTCGGGCCAAGAGACCCAGTACTTC
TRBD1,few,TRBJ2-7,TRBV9,CASSVEGQGAGEQYF,TGTGCCAGCAGCGTAGAGGGACAGGGGGCGGGCGAGCAGTACTTC
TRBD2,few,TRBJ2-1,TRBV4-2,CASSQVSGGTYNEQFF,TGTGCCAGCAGCCAAGTTAGCGGGGGCACCTACAATGAGCAGTTCTTC
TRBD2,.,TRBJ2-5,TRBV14,CASSPDRGGDVETQYF,TGTGCCAGCAGCCCTGACCGGGGGGGCGACGTGGAGACCCAGTACTTC
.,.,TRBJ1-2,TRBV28,CASSLSGDGYTF,TGTGCCAGCAGTTTATCGGGGGATGGCTACACCTTC
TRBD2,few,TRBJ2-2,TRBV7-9,CASISAPTSGASGELFF,TGTGCCAGCATCTCCGCCCCGACTAGCGGGGCTTCCGGGGAGCTGTTTTTT
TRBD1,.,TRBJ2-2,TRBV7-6,CASSFQGQGTGELFF,TGTGCCAGCAGCTTCCAGGGACAGGGGACCGGGGAGCTGTTTTTT
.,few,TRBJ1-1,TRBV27,CASSSKMGTEAFF,TGTGCCAGCAGTTCTAAGATGGGGACTGAAGCTTTCTTT
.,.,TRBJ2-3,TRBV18,CASSPPRGTDTQYF,TGTGCCAGCTCACCACCGAGGGGGACAGATACGCAGTATTTT
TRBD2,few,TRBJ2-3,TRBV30,CARSGGRSWDTQYF,TGTGCCCGGAGTGGCGGGAGATCGTGGGATACGCAGTATTTT
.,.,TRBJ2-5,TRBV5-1,CASSLLSGAKETQYF,TGCGCCAGCAGCTTGCTGAGCGGTGCTAAAGAGACCCAGTACTTC
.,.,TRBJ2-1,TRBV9,CARRIGRDNEQFF,TGTGCCAGGAGAATCGGTCGGGACAATGAGCAGTTCTTC
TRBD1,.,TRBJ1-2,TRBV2,CASRLGQGYGYTF,TGTGCCAGCAGGTTGGGACAGGGTTATGGCTACACCTTC
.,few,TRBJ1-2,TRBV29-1,CSAGGRANYGYTF,TGCAGCGCTGGAGGGAGGGCTAACTATGGCTACACCTTC
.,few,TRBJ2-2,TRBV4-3,CASSQVADGELFF,TGCGCCAGCAGCCAAGTAGCAGACGGGGAGCTGTTTTTT
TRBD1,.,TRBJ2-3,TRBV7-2,CASSTNRGLGDTQYF,TGTGCCAGCAGCACAAACAGGGGGCTGGGAGATACGCAGTATTTT
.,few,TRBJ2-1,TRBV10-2,CASSEFSGDLNEQFF,TGCGCCAGCAGTGAGTTCTCAGGGGATTTAAATGAGCAGTTCTTC
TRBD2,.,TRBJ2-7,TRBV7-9,CASTGGGRGNEQYF,TGTGCCAGCACTGGTGGCGGGAGGGGTAACGAGCAGTACTTC
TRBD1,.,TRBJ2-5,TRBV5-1,CASSRDRGGETQYF,TGCGCCAGCAGCCGGGACAGGGGTGGGGAGACCCAGTACTTC
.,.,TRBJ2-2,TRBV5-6,CASSLVSTGELFF,TGTGCCAGCAGCTTGGTCAGCACCGGGGAGCTGTTTTTT
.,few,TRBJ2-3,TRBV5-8,CASSRGSSTDTQYF,TGTGCCAGCAGCCGAGGATCTAGCACAGATACGCAGTATTTT
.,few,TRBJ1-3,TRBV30,CAWATGTSGNTIYF,TGTGCCTGGGCTACAGGAACCTCTGGAAACACCATATATTTT
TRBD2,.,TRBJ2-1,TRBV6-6,CASSAGLAGVEQFF,TGTGCCAGCAGCGCCGGACTAGCGGGGGTCGAGCAGTTCTTC
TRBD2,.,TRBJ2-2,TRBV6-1,CATPSGRRYTGELFF,TGTGCCACCCCGAGCGGGAGGAGGTACACCGGGGAGCTGTTTTTT
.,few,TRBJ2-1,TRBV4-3,CASKRRGSGYNEQFF,TGCGCCAGCAAAAGACGAGGGTCGGGCTACAATGAGCAGTTCTTC
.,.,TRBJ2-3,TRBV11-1,CASSSSGTDTQYF,TGTGCCAGCAGCTCGAGCGGCACAGATACGCAGTATTTT
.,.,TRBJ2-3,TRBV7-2,CASSGWGGHTDTQYF,TGTGCCAGCAGCGGTTGGGGGGGACATACAGATACGCAGTATTTT
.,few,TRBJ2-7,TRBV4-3,CASSQEGLTVVGEQYF,TGCGCCAGCAGCCAAGAAGGGCTAACTGTGGTGGGGGAGCAGTACTTC